These 14 T cell receptor beta chains were sequenced from one sample in a study of post-analysis software for immune sequencing data. Regarding the study as a whole: Among roughly five TRBV segments more frequent in patients than controls were TRBV5-6, TRBV5-1 and TRBV20-1.

Incorporated into the TCR beta cDNA libraries were unique molecular identifiers, which served to reduce PCR and sequencing biases. Each CDR3 protein is one row after TCRdb ran MiXCR on the PCR reads. The repertoire consists of 350,000 to 500,000 distinct CDR3 sequences, with 30% to 45% occurring once and the leading ten covering 7.6%. No antigen has been identified for these receptors. Sequenced sample: blood. These receptors came from a girl aged 2-10 years with multiple sclerosis.

This clonotype was seen a handful of times. The chain's CDR3 is CASSYGTGDTEAFF. CDR3 in DNA: TGTGCCAGCAGTTACGGGACAGGGGACACTGAAGCTTTCTTT. This sequence joins TRBV6-5 and TRBJ1-1, with 10 nucleotides matching TRBD1. CDR3 size: 14 residues. Germline loops: CDR1 MNHEY, CDR2 SVGAGI. V shed 2 bases and J 3 bases; nucleotides not matched to a gene: 0.

This chain joins TRBV27 and TRBJ1-2, with D possibly being TRBD1 (5 bases). The CDR3 spans 15 residues. Between the trimmed V and J ends, which lost 8 bases and 2 bases, there was a span of 18 bases. Germline V gives CDR1 MNHEY, CDR2 SMNVEV (reference sequence). The CDR3 sequence: CASSQTANINYGYTF. The CDR3 nucleotides are TGTGCCAGCTCACAGACAGCGAACATAAACTATGGCTACACCTTC.

This clonotype was counted a few times. This rearrangement joins TRBV20-1 to TRBJ1-5, with D possibly being TRBD1 (5 bases). The CDR3 contains 18 residues. Trimming took off 6 bases at V and 0 bases at J, with 24 bases between the two ends. Per the germline V gene, CDR1 is DFQATT and CDR2 is SNEGSKA (reference sequence). The CDR3 loop reads CSATPTDRRQNSNQPQHF. For the CDR3, the DNA is TGCAGTGCCACGCCGACTGACCGGAGACAGAATAGCAATCAGCCCCAGCATTTT.

This clonotype turned up a few times. V gene TRBV20-1 combines with J gene TRBJ2-3, with a possible D match to TRBD2 (5 bases). The CDR3 has 11 amino acids. Germline CDR1 is DFQATT and CDR2 is SNEGSKA (reference sequence). The CDR3 nucleotides are TGCAGGGTTAGCGGCACAGATACGCAGTATTTT. It translates to CRVSGTDTQYF.

Concerning this clonotype itself: An end of the junction does not agree with germline; a read error may underlie this. The rearrangement uses TRBV5-1 and TRBJ2-1; 15 positions agree with TRBD2. There are 23 residues in the CDR3. Germline CDR1 is SGHRS and CDR2 is YFSETQ. The CDR3 spells CTSSLIPGLAGGSPPSSYNEQFF. The CDR3 bases are TGCACCAGCAGCCTAATCCCGGGACTAGCGGGAGGATCCCCCCCCAGCTCCTACAATGAGCAGTTCTTC.

The chain links TRBV12-3 or TRBV12-4 to TRBJ1-5, with D maybe TRBD1 (6 bases). The CDR3 loop spans 17 amino acids. Trimming stripped 5 bases from V and 4 bases from J, with 21 bases between. CDR3 loop: CASSPRGGGQLNQPQHF. DNA for the CDR3: TGTGCCAGCAGTCCCCGGGGCGGGGGGCAACTGAATCAGCCCCAGCATTTT.

The rearrangement joins TRBV29-1 to TRBJ2-7; D is perhaps TRBD2 (6 bases). Per germline, CDR1 SQVTM and CDR2 ANQGSEA. The CDR3 loop spans 13 amino acids. The ends were cut back, 4 bases at V and 4 bases at J, with 14 bases in the middle. For the CDR3, the DNA is TGCAGCGTTGGAGGGACGGGGGTTTACGAGCAGTACTTC. It codes for CSVGGTGVYEQYF.

This clonotype has just one count. V and J are TRBV6-1 and TRBJ2-4, with a tentative D call TRBD1 (6 bases). V gave up 6 bases and J gave up 0 bases, with 18 bases separating them. The germline V gene encodes CDR1 MNHNS and CDR2 SASEGT. The CDR3 extends over 17 amino acids. DNA of the CDR3: TGTGCCAGCAGCCACGCCCAGGGGAACATAGCCAAAAACATTCAGTACTTC. This encodes CASSHAQGNIAKNIQYF.

This chain joins TRBV13 and TRBJ2-7, with 10 nucleotides matching TRBD1. Germline-derived CDR1 and CDR2 are PRHDT and FYEKMQ (reference sequence). J lost 7 bases, V lost 3 bases, and 6 bases had no gene match. The CDR3 is 14 residues long. CDR3: CASSFPGQGREQYF. The CDR3 nucleotides read TGTGCCAGCAGCTTCCCGGGACAGGGGCGAGAGCAGTACTTC. Full variable domain (outside the CDR3, taken from reference TRBV13 and TRBJ2-7): AAGVIQSPRHLIKEKRETATLKCYPIPRHDTVYWYQQGPGQDPQFLISFYEKMQSDKGSIPDRFSAQQFSDYHSELNMSSLELGDSALYFCASSFPGQGREQYFGPGTRLTVT.

This clonotype has at least ten counts. The rearrangement joins TRBV13 to TRBJ2-3, with D possibly being TRBD1 or TRBD2 (5 bases each). Germline V gives CDR1 PRHDT, CDR2 FYEKMQ (reference sequence). Trimming stripped 5 bases from V and 3 bases from J, with 15 bases between. CDR3 length equals 15 residues. CDR3 DNA sequence: TGTGCCAGCAGCGAGGGACCTTACCTAACAGATACGCAGTATTTT. Amino acids: CASSEGPYLTDTQYF.

At least ten counts were recorded for this clonotype. A junction boundary mismatches the germline segment, possibly from a read error. V usage is TRBV5-1 and J usage is TRBJ1-5; no reliable D call. Germline V gene lookup returns CDR1 SGHRS and CDR2 YFSETQ. This CDR3 contains 15 residues. CDR3 nucleotide sequence: TGTGCCAGCAGCTTAACGGGTGGGAGCAATCAGCCCCAGCATTTT. Translating gives CASSLTGGSNQPQHF.

The J gene is TRBJ2-1, the V gene TRBV20-1; TRBD2 matches at 10 bases. The CDR3 totals 17 residues. The ends lost 3 bases at V and 5 bases at J; junction bases unmatched: 13. Per germline, CDR1 DFQATT and CDR2 SNEGSKA (reference sequence). The CDR3 sequence is CSASALAGPPAHNEQFF. CDR3 bases: TGCAGTGCTAGCGCACTAGCGGGGCCACCCGCCCACAATGAGCAGTTCTTC.

This clonotype showed up just a few times. The chain carries TRBV20-1 and TRBJ1-2; D is ambiguous. V lost 2 bases and J 8 bases, leaving 15 bases between the germline ends. Germline-derived CDR1 and CDR2 are DFQATT and SNEGSKA (reference sequence). CDR3 length: 13 residues. CDR3 in amino acids: CSARTENLGGYTF. The CDR3 coding sequence is TGCAGTGCTAGAACGGAGAATTTGGGGGGCTACACCTTC.

V usage is TRBV12-5 and J usage is TRBJ1-2; no reliable D call. Germline CDR1 reads LGHNT; CDR2 reads FRNRAP. The CDR3 has 14 amino acids. Trimming cost V 5 bases and J 0 bases, with 10 bases left between them. The CDR3 region has the DNA TGTGCTAGTGGTATTCGCCAAACTAACTATGGCTACACCTTC. Protein: CASGIRQTNYGYTF.